What follows describes a single T cell receptor beta chain. Its specific antigen is unknown. Base qualities are not recorded, but no much larger clone differs from it by a single base. Whole blood was collected in K2EDTA tubes by collaborating institutions according to the institutions' own protocols. For TCRbeta analysis, collaborators shipped samples as frozen whole blood, isolated PBMCs, or DNA extracted from either of those sample types. Relative to germline, V is 9 bases shorter and J is 0 bases shorter, with 17 bases between their ends. The CDR3, cysteine through phenylalanine, is 15 amino acids long. Only the CDR3 region is kept as DNA, spanning 45 bases read in frame from base 1. Looking up the germline V gene (reference sequence) yields CDR1 PRHDT and CDR2 FYEKMQ. TCRbeta CDR3 regions were amplified from genomic DNA by means of the immunoSEQ Assay, a bias-controlled multiplex PCR. On the study's bioinformatics: The number of nucleated cells in each sample was estimated by amplification of reference gene primers within the assay. Sequence reads were collapsed and filtered to measure the absolute abundance of every unique TCRbeta CDR3 rearrangement. Productive Simpson clonality was computed per sample as the square root of Simpson's diversity index over productive rearrangements. Drawn from immuneACCESS, this table holds only the in-frame rearrangements with V and J called that TCRdb kept. Clones are partly lost; checked studies trace under half to an unresolved V gene and leave the rest unexplained. V and J calls and clone size are copied from that table; D and trimming were computed from the DNA. This sample lists approximately 140,000 clones; 88% were detected once. The ten largest clones add up to more than 1.5% of the sample.

The sample is drawn from a study of blood T cell repertoires in COVID-19 (dated by TCRdb to 2020 to 2022). Regarding the complete study: Collaborator samples came from the United States, Italy and Spain and covered acute and convalescent phases of COVID-19. Samples were obtained from the ongoing ImmuneRACE study (first 160 participants) and from 1,000 to 1,500 subjects provided by 6 global collaborators. The material from the prospective study consisted of cDNA or gDNA derived from T cells, B-cell-depleted T cells, or PBMCs. The repertoires were released in a freely available public database intended as a resource for research on the immune response to SARS-CoV-2. The dataset comprised deeply sampled blood TCRbeta repertoires from subjects exposed to, actively infected with, or recovered from COVID-19. Where HLA class I and class II types were available, the types were taken from metadata supplied by the sample provider, not from assay-based typing. A de-identified subject ID, COVID-19 status, age in years and sex were almost always included in the sample metadata.

General findings and caveats noted by the study authors: The quantity of clinical and demographic metadata differed by source and by participant and was supplied without curation.

The sequence joins TRBV13 to TRBJ1-1; no confident D gene assignment can be made. This TCR was sampled from a woman aged 60-75 years with acute or convalescent COVID-19. The sample comprised peripheral blood. CDR3 protein: CASGERRIMNTEAFF. The nucleotide sequence is TGTGCCAGTGGGGAGAGACGGATAATGAACACTGAAGCTTTCTTT.